The T cell receptor (beta chain) described here comes from a study of T cells in Graves' hyperthyroidism and ophthalmopathy. Exclusions: uncontrolled infection, other autoimmune disease, pregnancy, lactation. Regarding the study as a whole: Through a model of 13 V-J features, ophthalmopathy was separated from stable hyperthyroidism. Ophthalmopathy, as predicted by the model, came a median 6.5 months after the prediction.

For this clonotype: Its antigen is unidentified.

Germline values: CDR1 MNHEY, CDR2 SMNVEV (reference sequence). This CDR3 has 18 amino acids. V was cut by 5 bases and J by 0 bases, with 20 bases left in between. Researchers took RNA transcripts and amplified the TCR beta CDR3 regions from them. The HTBI primer set drove a first-round RT-PCR of the TCR CDR3. Each CDR3 protein is one row after TCRdb ran MiXCR on the multiplex PCR reads. Of 490,000 or so distinct CDR3 sequences in the sample, roughly 23% were seen once. The sequenced sample consisted of blood. This chain connects TRBV27 to TRBJ1-5; possible D gene TRBD1, 5 bases. The sequence came from a woman aged 70-85 years with Graves' ophthalmopathy. CDR3 nucleotides: TGTGCCAGCAGTCTCCGGGACCCTCGGCATTATAGCAATCAGCCCCAGCATTTT. It specifies CASSLRDPRHYSNQPQHF.